The rows below give T cell receptor beta chains drawn from one sample of a study of blood T cell repertoires in COVID-19. Produced via immunoSEQ multiplex PCR; TCRdb's table is partial and in-frame only. The table includes roughly 180,000 clones, 82% detected once. Sequencing was carried out using PBMCs or T cells enriched from blood (not recorded which). The receptors were gathered from a man in his fifties or sixties who had recovered from COVID-19. CDR3s include the opening cysteine and the closing phenylalanine or tryptophan. The D gene is left open where the match is weak. Rows may omit the clone size; those that give it use once, few, many or a size class.

v_gene,j_gene,d_gene,len,abundance,CDR3aa,CDR3nt
TRBV5-6,TRBJ2-5,TRBD2,15,.,CASSPGTSGRETQYF,TGTGCCAGCAGCCCTGGGACTAGCGGGAGGGAGACCCAGTACTTC
TRBV19,TRBJ1-2,.,14,.,CASQAGTSNYGYTF,TGTGCCAGTCAAGCCGGGACAAGTAACTATGGCTACACCTTC
TRBV9,TRBJ1-6,.,14,.,CASSVGQYNSPLHF,TGTGCCAGCAGCGTAGGACAGTATAATTCACCCCTCCACTTT
TRBV10-3,TRBJ1-5,.,14,.,CAISETGPRQPQHF,TGTGCCATCAGTGAGACAGGGCCACGACAGCCCCAGCATTTT
TRBV24-1,TRBJ2-2,.,17,once,CATSDLGLAPNTGELFF,TGTGCCACCAGTGATTTAGGGCTAGCCCCGAACACCGGGGAGCTGTTTTTT
TRBV5-5,TRBJ2-7,.,12,.,CASSTGTLEQYF,TGTGCCAGCAGCACCGGGACATTAGAGCAGTACTTC
TRBV5-4,TRBJ1-3,TRBD1,16,few,CASSSGGQISGNTIYF,TGTGCCAGCAGTTCCGGGGGACAGATCTCTGGAAACACCATATATTTT
TRBV7-2,TRBJ1-5,TRBD1,15,many,CASSLGQGDNQPQHF,TGTGCCAGCAGCTTAGGACAGGGTGACAATCAGCCCCAGCATTTT
TRBV6-5,TRBJ2-5,.,13,.,CASSPGESETQYF,TGTGCCAGCAGTCCGGGGGAGAGTGAGACCCAGTACTTC
TRBV6-5,TRBJ1-4,TRBD1,15,.,CASSYQTGAAEKLFF,TGTGCCAGCAGTTATCAGACAGGGGCGGCTGAAAAACTGTTTTTT
TRBV6-5,TRBJ2-1,TRBD2,14,.,CASTISGSYNEQFF,TGTGCCAGCACCATTAGCGGGTCCTACAATGAGCAGTTCTTC
TRBV11-2,TRBJ2-7,TRBD1,15,.,CASSLEGTGPYEQYF,TGTGCCAGCAGCTTAGAAGGGACAGGTCCCTACGAGCAGTACTTC
TRBV9,TRBJ2-1,.,13,many,CASSVFQGSRQFF,TGTGCCAGCAGCGTATTCCAGGGGTCCCGACAGTTCTTC
TRBV5-1,TRBJ2-7,.,14,once,CASSLGGQQYEQYF,TGCGCCAGCAGCTTGGGAGGACAGCAGTACGAGCAGTACTTC
TRBV28,TRBJ1-5,.,19,once,CASRNMAGERSYSNQPQHF,TGTGCCAGCAGAAATATGGCAGGGGAAAGGTCCTATAGCAATCAGCCCCAGCATTTT
TRBV6-1,TRBJ2-2,TRBD2,16,.,CASSVSSGILAGELFF,TGTGCCAGCAGTGTATCTAGCGGGATTCTCGCCGGGGAGCTGTTTTTT
TRBV6-6,TRBJ2-5,.,13,.,CASSYGGGETQYF,TGTGCCAGCAGTTACGGGGGAGGAGAGACCCAGTACTTC
TRBV6-5,TRBJ1-6,TRBD1,15,.,CASSPGTAKNSPLHF,TGTGCCAGCAGCCCGGGGACAGCGAAGAATTCACCCCTCCACTTT
TRBV7-3,TRBJ1-1,TRBD1,15,.,CASSFPPGQGPEAFF,TGTGCCAGCAGCTTCCCTCCCGGACAGGGTCCCGAAGCTTTCTTT
TRBV3-1/TRBV3-2,TRBJ2-1,TRBD1,15,.,CASSLQGGSYNEQFF,TGTGCCAGCAGCCTACAGGGGGGCTCCTACAATGAGCAGTTCTTC
TRBV12-3/TRBV12-4,TRBJ2-3,.,12,.,CASSSSSDTQYF,TGTGCCAGCAGTTCGTCCTCTGATACGCAGTATTTT
TRBV6-5,TRBJ1-1,TRBD1,15,.,CASNPRGQGNTEAFF,TGTGCCAGCAACCCCCGGGGACAGGGAAACACTGAAGCTTTCTTT
TRBV9,TRBJ2-2,.,14,.,CASSSILATGELFF,TGTGCCAGCAGCTCAATATTAGCCACCGGGGAGCTGTTTTTT